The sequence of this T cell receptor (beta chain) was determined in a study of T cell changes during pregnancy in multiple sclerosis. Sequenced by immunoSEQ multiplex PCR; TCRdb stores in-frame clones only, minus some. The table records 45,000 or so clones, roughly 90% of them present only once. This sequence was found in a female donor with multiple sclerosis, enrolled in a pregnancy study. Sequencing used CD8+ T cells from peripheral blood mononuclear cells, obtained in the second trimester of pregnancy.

CDR3 coding DNA: TGTGCCAGCAGCTCAGGAGCGGGGGGGATCACAGATACGCAGTATTTT. Translation: CASSSGAGGITDTQYF. The rearrangement joins TRBV5-5 to TRBJ2-3; 10 nucleotides match TRBD2. V was clipped by 3 bases and J by 2 bases; unmatched bases: 6. The CDR3 extends over 16 amino acids. CDR1 is SGHKS, CDR2 YYEKEE, per germline (reference sequence).